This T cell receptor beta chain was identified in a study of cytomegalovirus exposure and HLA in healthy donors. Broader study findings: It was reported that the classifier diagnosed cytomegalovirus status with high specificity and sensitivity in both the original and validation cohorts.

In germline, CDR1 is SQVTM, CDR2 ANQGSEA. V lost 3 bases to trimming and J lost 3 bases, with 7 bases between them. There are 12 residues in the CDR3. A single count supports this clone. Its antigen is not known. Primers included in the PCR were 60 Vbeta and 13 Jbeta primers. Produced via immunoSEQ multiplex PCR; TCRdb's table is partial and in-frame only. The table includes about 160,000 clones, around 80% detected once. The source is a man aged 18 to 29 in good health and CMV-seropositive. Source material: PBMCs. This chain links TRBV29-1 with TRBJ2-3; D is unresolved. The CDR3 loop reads CSVDKRTDTQYF. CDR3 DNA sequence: TGCAGCGTTGATAAGCGTACAGATACGCAGTATTTT.